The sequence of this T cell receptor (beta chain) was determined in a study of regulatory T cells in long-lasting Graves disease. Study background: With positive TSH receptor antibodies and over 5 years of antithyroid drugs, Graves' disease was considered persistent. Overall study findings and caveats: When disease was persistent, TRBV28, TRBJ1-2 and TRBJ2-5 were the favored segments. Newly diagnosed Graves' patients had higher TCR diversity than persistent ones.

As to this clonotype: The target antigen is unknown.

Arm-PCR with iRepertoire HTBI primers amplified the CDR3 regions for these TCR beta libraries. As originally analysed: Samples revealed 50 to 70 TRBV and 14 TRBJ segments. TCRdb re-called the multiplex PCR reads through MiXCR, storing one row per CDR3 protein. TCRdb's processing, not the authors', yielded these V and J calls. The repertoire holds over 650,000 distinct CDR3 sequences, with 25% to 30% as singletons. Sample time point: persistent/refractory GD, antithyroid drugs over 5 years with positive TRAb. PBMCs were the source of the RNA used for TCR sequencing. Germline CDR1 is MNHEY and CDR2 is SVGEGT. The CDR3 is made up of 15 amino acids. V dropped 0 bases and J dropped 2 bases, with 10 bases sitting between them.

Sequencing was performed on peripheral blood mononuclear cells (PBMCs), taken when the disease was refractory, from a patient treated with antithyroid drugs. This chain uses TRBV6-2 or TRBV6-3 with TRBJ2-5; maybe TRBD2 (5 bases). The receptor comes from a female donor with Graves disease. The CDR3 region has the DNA TGTGCCAGCAGTTACTCGAGGGTGACACAAGAGACCCAGTACTTC. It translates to CASSYSRVTQETQYF.